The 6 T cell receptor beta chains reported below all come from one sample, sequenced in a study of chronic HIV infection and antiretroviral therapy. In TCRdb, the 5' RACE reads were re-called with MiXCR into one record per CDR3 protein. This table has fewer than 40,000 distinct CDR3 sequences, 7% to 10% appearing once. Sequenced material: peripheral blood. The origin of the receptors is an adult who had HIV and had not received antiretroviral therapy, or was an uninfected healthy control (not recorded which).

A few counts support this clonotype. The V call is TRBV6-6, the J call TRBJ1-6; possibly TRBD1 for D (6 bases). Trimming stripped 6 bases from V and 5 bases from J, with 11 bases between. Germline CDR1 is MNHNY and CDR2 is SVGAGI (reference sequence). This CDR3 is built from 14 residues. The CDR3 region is CASSSGDDNSPLHF. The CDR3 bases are TGTGCCAGCAGCTCAGGGGATGATAATTCACCCCTCCACTTT.

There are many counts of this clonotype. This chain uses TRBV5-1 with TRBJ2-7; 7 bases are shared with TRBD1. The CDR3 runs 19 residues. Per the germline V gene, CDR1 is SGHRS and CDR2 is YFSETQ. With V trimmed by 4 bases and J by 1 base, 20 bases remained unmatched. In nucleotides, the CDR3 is TGCGCCAGCAGCACCCCCCGGGACAGAAGGACTGGATCTTCCTACGAGCAGTACTTC. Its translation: CASSTPRDRRTGSSYEQYF.

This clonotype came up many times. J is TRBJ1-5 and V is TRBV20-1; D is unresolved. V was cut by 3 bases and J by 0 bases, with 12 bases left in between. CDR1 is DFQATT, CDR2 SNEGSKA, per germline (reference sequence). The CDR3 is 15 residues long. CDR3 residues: CSASQADHSNQPQHF. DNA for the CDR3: TGCAGTGCTAGTCAGGCAGACCATAGCAATCAGCCCCAGCATTTT.

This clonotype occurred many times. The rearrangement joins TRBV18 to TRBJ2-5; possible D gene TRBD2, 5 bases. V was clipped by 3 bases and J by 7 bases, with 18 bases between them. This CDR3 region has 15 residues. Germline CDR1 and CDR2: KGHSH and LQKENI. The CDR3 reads CASSPPREPEGTQYF. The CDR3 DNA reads TGTGCCAGCTCACCTCCGAGGGAGCCCGAAGGGACCCAGTACTTC.

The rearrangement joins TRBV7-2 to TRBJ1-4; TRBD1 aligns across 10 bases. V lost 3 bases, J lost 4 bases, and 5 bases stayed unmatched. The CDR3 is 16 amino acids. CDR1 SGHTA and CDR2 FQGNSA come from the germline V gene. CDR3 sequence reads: CASSFGTGVINEKLFF. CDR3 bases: TGTGCCAGCAGCTTTGGGACAGGGGTAATTAATGAAAAACTGTTTTTT.

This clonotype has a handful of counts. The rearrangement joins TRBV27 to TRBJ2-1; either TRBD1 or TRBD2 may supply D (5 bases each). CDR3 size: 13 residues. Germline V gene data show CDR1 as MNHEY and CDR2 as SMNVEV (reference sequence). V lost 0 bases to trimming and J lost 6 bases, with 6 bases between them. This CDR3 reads CASSLSRGNEQFF. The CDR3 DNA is TGTGCCAGCAGTTTATCGAGGGGCAATGAGCAGTTCTTC.